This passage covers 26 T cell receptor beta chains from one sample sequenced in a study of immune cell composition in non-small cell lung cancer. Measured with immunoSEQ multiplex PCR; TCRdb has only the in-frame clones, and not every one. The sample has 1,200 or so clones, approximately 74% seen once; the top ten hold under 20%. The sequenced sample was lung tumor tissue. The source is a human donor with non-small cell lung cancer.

CDR3 bases: TGTGCCAGCGGACGGGACAGGGGGGGAGAGACCCAGTACTTC. Translated: CASGRDRGGETQYF. The chain links TRBV2 to TRBJ2-5, with TRBD1 matching over 11 bases. Germline V CDR1 and CDR2: SNHLY, FYNNEI. This CDR3 is built from 14 residues. The V and J ends lost 8 bases and 4 bases, in that order; junction bases with no gene match: 6.

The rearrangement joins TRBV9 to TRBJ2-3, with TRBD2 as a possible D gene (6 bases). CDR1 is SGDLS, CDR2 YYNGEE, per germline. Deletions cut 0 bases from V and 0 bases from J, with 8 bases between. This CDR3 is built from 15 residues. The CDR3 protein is CASSVGGLSTDTQYF. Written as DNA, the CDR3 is TGTGCCAGCAGCGTAGGGGGACTTAGCACAGATACGCAGTATTTT.

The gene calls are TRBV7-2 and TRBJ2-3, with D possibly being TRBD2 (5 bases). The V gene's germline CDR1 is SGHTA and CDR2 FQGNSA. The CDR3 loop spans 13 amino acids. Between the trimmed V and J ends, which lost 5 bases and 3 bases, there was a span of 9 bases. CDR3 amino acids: CASSRELTDTQYF. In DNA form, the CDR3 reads TGTGCCAGCAGCCGGGAACTAACAGATACGCAGTATTTT.

The CDR3 DNA reads TGTGCCAGCGGTAGCACGACACTAGCGTTTTCCTACGAGCAGTACTTC. Translating it yields CASGSTTLAFSYEQYF. The chain employs TRBV27 and TRBJ2-7, with 7 bases that match TRBD2. Germline V gene sequence: CDR1 MNHEY, CDR2 SMNVEV (reference sequence). This CDR3 region has 16 residues. V lost 8 bases to trimming and J lost 1 base; unmatched junction nucleotides: 14.

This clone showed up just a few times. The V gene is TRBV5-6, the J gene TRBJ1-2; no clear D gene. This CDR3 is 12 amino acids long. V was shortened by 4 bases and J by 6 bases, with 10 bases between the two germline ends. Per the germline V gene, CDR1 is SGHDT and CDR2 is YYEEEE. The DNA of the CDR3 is TGTGCCAGCAGCGGAGGAGCTGATGGCTACACCTTC. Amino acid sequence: CASSGGADGYTF.

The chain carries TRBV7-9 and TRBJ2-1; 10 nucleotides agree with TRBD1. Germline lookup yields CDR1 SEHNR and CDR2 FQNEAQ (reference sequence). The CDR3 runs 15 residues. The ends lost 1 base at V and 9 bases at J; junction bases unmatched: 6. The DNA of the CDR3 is TGTGCCAGCAGCTTAGACGGGACAGGGGCGCGTGAGCAGTTCTTC. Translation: CASSLDGTGAREQFF.

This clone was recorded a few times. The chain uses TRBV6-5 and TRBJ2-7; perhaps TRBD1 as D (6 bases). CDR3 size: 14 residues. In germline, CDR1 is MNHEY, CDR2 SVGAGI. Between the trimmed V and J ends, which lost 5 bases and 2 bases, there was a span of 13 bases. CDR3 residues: CASSARGGTYEQYF. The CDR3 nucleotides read TGTGCCAGCAGTGCTAGAGGGGGTACCTACGAGCAGTACTTC.

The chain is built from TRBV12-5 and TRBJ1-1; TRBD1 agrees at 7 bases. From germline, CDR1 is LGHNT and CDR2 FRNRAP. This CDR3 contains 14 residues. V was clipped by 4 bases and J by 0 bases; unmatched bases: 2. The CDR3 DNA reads TGTGCTAGTGGTTCGGGACAGCTGAACACTGAAGCTTTCTTT. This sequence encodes CASGSGQLNTEAFF.

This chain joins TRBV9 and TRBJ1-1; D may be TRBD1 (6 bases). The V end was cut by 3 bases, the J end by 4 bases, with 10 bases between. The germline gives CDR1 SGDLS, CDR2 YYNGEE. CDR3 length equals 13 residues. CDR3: CASSDSTGTEAFF. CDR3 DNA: TGTGCCAGCAGCGATTCGACAGGCACTGAAGCTTTCTTT.

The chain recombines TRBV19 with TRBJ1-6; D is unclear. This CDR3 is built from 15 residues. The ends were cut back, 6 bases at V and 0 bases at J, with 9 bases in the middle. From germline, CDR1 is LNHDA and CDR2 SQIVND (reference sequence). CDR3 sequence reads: CASRDSSSYNSPLHF. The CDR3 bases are TGTGCCAGTAGGGATAGCAGCTCCTATAATTCACCCCTCCACTTT.

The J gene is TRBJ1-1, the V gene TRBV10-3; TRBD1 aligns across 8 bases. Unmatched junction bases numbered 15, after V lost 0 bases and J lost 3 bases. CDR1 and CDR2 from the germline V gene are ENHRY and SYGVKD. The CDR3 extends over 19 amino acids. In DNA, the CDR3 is TGTGCCATCAGTGAGTCTCGAAACAGGGGGTCGGGTAAAGACACTGAAGCTTTCTTT. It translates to CAISESRNRGSGKDTEAFF.

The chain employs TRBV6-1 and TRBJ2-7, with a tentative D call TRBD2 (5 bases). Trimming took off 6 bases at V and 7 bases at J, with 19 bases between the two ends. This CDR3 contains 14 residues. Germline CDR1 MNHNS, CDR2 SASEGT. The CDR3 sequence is CASREDGSLLEQYF. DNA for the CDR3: TGTGCCAGCAGGGAGGACGGGTCCCTTCTGGAGCAGTACTTC.

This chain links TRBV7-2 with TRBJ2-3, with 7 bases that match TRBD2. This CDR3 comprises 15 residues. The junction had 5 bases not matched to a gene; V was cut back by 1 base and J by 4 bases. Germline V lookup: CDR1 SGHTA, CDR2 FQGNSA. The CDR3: CASSLEARGADTQYF. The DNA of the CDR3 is TGTGCCAGCAGCTTAGAGGCCCGGGGGGCAGATACGCAGTATTTT.

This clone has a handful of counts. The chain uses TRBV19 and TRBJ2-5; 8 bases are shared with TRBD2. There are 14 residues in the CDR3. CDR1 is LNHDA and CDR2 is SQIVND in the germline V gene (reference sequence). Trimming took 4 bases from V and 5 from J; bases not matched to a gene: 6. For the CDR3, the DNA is TGTGCCAGTAGTACAGCGGGAGTTGGGGAGACCCAGTACTTC. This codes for CASSTAGVGETQYF.

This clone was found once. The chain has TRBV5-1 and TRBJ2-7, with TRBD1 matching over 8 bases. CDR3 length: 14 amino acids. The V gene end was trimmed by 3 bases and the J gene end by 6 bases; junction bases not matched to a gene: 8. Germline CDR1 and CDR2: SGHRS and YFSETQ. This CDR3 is CASSSGQGKGEQYF. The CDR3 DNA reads TGCGCCAGCAGCTCTGGACAGGGTAAAGGCGAGCAGTACTTC.

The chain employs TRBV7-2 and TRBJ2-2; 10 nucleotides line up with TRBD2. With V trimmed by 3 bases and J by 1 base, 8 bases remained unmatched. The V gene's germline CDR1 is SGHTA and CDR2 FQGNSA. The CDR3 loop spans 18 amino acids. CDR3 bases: TGTGCCAGCAGCTTTACGGCTAGCGGGAGAGGGAACACCGGGGAGCTGTTTTTT. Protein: CASSFTASGRGNTGELFF.

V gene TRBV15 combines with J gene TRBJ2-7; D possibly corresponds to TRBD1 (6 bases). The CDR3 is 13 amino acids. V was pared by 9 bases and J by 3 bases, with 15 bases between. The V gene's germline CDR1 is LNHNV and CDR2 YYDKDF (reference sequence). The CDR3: CATQTGENYEQYF. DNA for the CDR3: TGTGCCACGCAGACAGGAGAAAACTACGAGCAGTACTTC.

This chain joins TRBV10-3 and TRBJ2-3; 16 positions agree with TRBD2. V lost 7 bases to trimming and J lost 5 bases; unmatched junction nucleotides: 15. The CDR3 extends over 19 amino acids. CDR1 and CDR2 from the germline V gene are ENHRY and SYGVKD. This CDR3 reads CAIKEGNSGTSGRVDTQYF. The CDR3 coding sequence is TGTGCCATCAAAGAGGGCAATTCCGGGACTAGCGGGAGGGTAGATACGCAGTATTTT.

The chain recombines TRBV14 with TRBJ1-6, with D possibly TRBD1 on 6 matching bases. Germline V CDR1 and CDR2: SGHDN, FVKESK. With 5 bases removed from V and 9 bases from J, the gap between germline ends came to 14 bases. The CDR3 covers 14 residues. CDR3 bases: TGTGCCAGCAGCGAGGACAGCACCATTTCACCCCTCCACTTT. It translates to CASSEDSTISPLHF. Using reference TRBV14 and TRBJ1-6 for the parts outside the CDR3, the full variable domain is EAGVTQFPSHSVIEKGQTVTLRCDPISGHDNLYWYRRVMGKEIKFLLHFVKESKQDESGMPNNRFLAERTGGTYSTLKVQPAELEDSGVYFCASSEDSTISPLHFGNGTRLTVT.

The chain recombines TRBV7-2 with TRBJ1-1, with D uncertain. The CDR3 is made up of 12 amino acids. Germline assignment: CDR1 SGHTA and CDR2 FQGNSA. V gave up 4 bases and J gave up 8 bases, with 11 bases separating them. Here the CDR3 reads CASSSPRAEAFF. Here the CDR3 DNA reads TGTGCCAGCAGCTCCCCGAGGGCAGAAGCTTTCTTT. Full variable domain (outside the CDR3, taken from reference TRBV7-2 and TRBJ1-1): GAGVSQSPSNKVTEKGKDVELRCDPISGHTALYWYRQSLGQGLEFLIYFQGNSAPDKSGLPSDRFSAERTGGSVSTLTIQRTQQEDSAVYLCASSSPRAEAFFGQGTRLTVV.

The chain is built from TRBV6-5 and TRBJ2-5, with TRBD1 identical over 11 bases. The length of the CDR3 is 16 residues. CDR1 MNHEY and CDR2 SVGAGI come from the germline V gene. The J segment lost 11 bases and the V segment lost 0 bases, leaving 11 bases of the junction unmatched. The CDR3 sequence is CASSYSIKGQGVPQYF. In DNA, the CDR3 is TGTGCCAGCAGTTACTCGATAAAGGGACAGGGGGTGCCACAGTACTTC.

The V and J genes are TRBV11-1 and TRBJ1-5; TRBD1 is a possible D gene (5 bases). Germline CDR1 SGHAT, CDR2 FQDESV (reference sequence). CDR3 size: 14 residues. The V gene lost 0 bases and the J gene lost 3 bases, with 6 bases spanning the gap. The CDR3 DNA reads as TGTGCCAGCAGCTTAGCAGGGGCCAATCAGCCCCAGCATTTT. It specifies CASSLAGANQPQHF.

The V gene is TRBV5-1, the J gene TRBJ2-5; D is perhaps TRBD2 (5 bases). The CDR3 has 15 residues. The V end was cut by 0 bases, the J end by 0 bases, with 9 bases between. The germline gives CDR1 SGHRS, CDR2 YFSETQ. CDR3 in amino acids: CASSLDGVHQETQYF. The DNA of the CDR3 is TGCGCCAGCAGCTTGGACGGGGTTCACCAAGAGACCCAGTACTTC.

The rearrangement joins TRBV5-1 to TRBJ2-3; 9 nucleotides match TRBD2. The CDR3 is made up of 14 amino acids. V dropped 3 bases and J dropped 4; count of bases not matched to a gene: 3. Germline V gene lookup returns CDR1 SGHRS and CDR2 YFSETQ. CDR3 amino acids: CASSWSGGSDTQYF. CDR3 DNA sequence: TGCGCCAGCAGCTGGAGCGGGGGGTCAGATACGCAGTATTTT.

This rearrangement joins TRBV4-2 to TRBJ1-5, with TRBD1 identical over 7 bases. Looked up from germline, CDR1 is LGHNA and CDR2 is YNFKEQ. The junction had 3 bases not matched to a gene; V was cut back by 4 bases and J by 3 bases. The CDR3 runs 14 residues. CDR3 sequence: CASSRQGNNQPQHF. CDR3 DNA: TGTGCCAGCAGCCGACAGGGCAACAATCAGCCCCAGCATTTT.

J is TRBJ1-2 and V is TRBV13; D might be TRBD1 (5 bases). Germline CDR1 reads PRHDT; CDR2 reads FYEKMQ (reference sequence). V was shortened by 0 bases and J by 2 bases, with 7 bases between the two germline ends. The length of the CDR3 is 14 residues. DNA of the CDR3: TGTGCCAGCAGCTTAGGTACAGGCAACTATGGCTACACCTTC. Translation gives CASSLGTGNYGYTF.